What follows are 7 T cell receptor beta chains derived from one specimen sequenced in a study of blood T cell repertoires in COVID-19. Only in-frame clones appear in the TCRdb table, and some are missing; sequencing was by immunoSEQ multiplex PCR. The table records around 130,000 clones, approximately 77% of them present only once. The material sequenced was peripheral blood. The receptors here all came from a human donor in a cohort sampled during active COVID-19.

V is TRBV27 and J is TRBJ1-2; no firm D call. This CDR3 is built from 14 residues. The germline V gene encodes CDR1 MNHEY and CDR2 SMNVEV (reference sequence). Trimming removed 2 bases at V and 3 bases at J, with 10 bases between. CDR3 nucleotides: TGTGCCAGCAGTTTAAGTGCTAGCCACTATGGCTACACCTTC. Residues: CASSLSASHYGYTF.

This clone came up a few times. The chain joins TRBV30 to TRBJ2-5, with D perhaps matching TRBD2 (5 bases). V was cut by 7 bases and J by 5 bases, with 14 bases left in between. Germline V lookup: CDR1 GTSNPN, CDR2 SVGIG (reference sequence). The CDR3 spans 12 residues. The DNA for the CDR3 is TGTGCCTACACGAGGGCCGGGGAGACCCAGTACTTC. Protein: CAYTRAGETQYF. The full variable domain, in which reference TRBV30 and TRBJ2-5 provide the parts outside the CDR3, is SQTIHQWPATLVQPVGSPLSLECTVEGTSNPNLYWYRQAAGRGLQLLFYSVGIGQISSEVPQNLSASRPQDRQFILSSKKLLLSDSGFYLCAYTRAGETQYFGPGTRLLVL.

The rearrangement uses TRBV11-2 and TRBJ1-1; D not certain. The CDR3 has 14 residues. V lost 0 bases, J lost 0 bases, and 5 bases lay in between. Per the germline V gene, CDR1 is SGHAT and CDR2 is FQNNGV. The CDR3 here is CASSLELMNTEAFF. The CDR3 nucleotides are TGTGCCAGCAGCTTAGAACTCATGAACACTGAAGCTTTCTTT.

This clone occurred a few times. This rearrangement joins TRBV28 to TRBJ1-1; no clear D gene. V gave up 5 bases and J gave up 10 bases, with 14 bases separating them. Germline V gene sequence: CDR1 MDHEN, CDR2 SYDVKM. The CDR3 loop spans 12 amino acids. CDR3 in DNA: TGTGCCAGCAGTCTCCCGGGCGCGGGAGCTTTCTTT. Residues: CASSLPGAGAFF.

V usage is TRBV5-1 and J usage is TRBJ1-1, with 8 bases identical to TRBD1. The junction had 6 bases not matched to a gene; V was cut back by 4 bases and J by 4 bases. The germline gives CDR1 SGHRS, CDR2 YFSETQ. This CDR3 contains 14 residues. In DNA form, the CDR3 reads TGCGCCAGCAGCCCTGGACAGGGCGGCACTGAAGCTTTCTTT. It translates to CASSPGQGGTEAFF.

V and J are TRBV6-5 and TRBJ2-7; weak D call: TRBD1 (5 bases). V was pared by 2 bases and J by 4 bases, with 15 bases between. Germline CDR1 and CDR2: MNHEY and SVGAGI. This CDR3 is built from 15 residues. CDR3 in amino acids: CASSYLKRTFYEQYF. The CDR3 DNA reads TGTGCCAGCAGTTACCTTAAGAGGACATTTTACGAGCAGTACTTC.

J is TRBJ2-7 and V is TRBV27; 9 nucleotides agree with TRBD1. Unmatched junction bases numbered 7, after V lost 6 bases and J lost 4 bases. Per the germline V gene, CDR1 is MNHEY and CDR2 is SMNVEV (reference sequence). This CDR3 is 14 amino acids long. The CDR3 here is CASSLGTGSYEQYF. The DNA for the CDR3 is TGTGCCAGCAGCCTGGGGACAGGGTCTTACGAGCAGTACTTC.